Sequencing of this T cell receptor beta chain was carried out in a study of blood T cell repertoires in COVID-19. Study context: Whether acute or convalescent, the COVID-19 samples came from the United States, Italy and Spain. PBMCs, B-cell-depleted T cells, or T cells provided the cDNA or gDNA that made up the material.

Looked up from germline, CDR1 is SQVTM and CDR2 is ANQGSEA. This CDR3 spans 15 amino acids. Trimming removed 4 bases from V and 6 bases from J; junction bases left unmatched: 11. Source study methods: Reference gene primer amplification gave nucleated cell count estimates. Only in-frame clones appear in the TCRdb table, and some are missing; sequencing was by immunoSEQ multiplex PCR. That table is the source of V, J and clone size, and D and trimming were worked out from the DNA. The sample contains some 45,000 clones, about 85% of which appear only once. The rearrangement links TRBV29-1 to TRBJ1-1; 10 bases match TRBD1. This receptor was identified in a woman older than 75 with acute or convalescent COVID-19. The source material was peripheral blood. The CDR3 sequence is CSVGGTGQGIAEAFF. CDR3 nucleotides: TGCAGCGTTGGGGGGACGGGACAGGGGATCGCTGAAGCTTTCTTT. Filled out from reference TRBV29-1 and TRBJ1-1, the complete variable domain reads SAVISQKPSRDICQRGTSLTIQCQVDSQVTMMFWYRQQPGQSLTLIATANQGSEATYESGFVIDKFPISRPNLTFSTLTVSNMSPEDSSIYLCSVGGTGQGIAEAFFGQGTRLTVV.